This T cell receptor beta chain originates from a study of blood T cell repertoires in COVID-19. For the study at large: PBMCs, B-cell-depleted T cells, or T cells provided the cDNA or gDNA that made up the material.

Recruits, aged roughly 18 to 89 years, lived in 25 or so US areas. TCRdb's table, derived via immunoSEQ multiplex PCR, lists solely in-frame clones and lacks some. The sample lists 300,000 or so clones, approximately 90% occurring once. Germline CDR1 reads SGHDT; CDR2 reads YYEEEE. The CDR3 totals 14 residues. The ends lost 6 bases at V and 3 bases at J; junction bases unmatched: 8. The rearrangement uses TRBV5-6 and TRBJ1-2; the match to TRBD1 covers 7 bases. Material: PBMCs or T cells enriched from blood (not recorded which). The clonotype comes from a woman aged 25 to 39 who had recovered from COVID-19. The CDR3 is CASTQGTAYYGYTF. CDR3 sequence (DNA): TGTGCCAGCACCCAAGGGACAGCTTACTATGGCTACACCTTC.